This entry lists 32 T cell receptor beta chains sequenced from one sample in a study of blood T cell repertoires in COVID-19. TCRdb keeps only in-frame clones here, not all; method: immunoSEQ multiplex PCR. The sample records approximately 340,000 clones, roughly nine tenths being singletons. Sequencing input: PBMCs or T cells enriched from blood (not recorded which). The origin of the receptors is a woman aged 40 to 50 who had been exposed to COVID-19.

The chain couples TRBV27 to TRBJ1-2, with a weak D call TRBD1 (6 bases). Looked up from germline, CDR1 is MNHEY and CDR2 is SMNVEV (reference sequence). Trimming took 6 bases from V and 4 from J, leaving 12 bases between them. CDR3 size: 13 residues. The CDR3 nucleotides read TGTGCCAGCAGGAACGACAGGACCTATGGCTACACCTTC. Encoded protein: CASRNDRTYGYTF.

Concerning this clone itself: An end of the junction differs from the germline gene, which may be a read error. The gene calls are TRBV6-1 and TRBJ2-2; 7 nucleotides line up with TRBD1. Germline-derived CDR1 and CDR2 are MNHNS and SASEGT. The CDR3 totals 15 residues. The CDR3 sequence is CASREGRGGIGELFF. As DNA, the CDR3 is TGTGCCAGCAGGGAAGGTAGAGGGGGCATCGGGGAGCTGTTTTTT.

The chain's CDR3 is CASSIGGQGGYNEQFF. CDR3 bases: TGTGCCAGTAGTATAGGGGGACAGGGGGGTTACAATGAGCAGTTCTTC. The genes are TRBV19 and TRBJ2-1; 11 nucleotides align to TRBD1. Germline V gene data show CDR1 as LNHDA and CDR2 as SQIVND (reference sequence). The junction had 3 bases not matched to a gene; V was cut back by 1 base and J by 4 bases. The CDR3 loop spans 16 amino acids.

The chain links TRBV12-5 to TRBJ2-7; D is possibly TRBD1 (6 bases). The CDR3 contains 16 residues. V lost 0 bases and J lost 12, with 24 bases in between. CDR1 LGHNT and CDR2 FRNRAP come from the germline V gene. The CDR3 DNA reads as TGTGCTAGTGGTTTGGTCCCGAACAGGGATACTCACGGGGCGTACTTC. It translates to CASGLVPNRDTHGAYF.

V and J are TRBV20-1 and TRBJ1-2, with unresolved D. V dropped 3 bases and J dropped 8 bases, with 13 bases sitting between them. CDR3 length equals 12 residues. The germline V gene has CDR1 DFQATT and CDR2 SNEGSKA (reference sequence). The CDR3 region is CSASVSSGGYTF. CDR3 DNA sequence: TGCAGTGCTAGTGTGAGCTCGGGGGGCTACACCTTC.

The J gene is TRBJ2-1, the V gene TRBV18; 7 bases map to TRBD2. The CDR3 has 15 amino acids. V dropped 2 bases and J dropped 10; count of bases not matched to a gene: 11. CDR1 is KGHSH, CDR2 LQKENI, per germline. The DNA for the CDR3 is TGTGCCAGCTCACCAGGGACCGCTCTGGGGGGGGAGCAGTTCTTC. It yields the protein CASSPGTALGGEQFF.

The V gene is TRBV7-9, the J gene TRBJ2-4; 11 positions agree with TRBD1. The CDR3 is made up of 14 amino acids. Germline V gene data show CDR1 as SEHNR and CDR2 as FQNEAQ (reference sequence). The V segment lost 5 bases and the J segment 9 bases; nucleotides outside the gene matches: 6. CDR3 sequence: CASSKGQGAPIQYF. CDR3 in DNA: TGTGCCAGCAGCAAAGGACAGGGGGCCCCCATTCAGTACTTC.

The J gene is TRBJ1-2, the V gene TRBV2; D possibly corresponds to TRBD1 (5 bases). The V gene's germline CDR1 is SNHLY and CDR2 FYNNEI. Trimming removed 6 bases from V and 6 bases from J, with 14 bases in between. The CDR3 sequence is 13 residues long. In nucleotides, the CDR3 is TGTGCCAGCAGGGTCGGGGGGGGAGATGGCTACACCTTC. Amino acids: CASRVGGGDGYTF.

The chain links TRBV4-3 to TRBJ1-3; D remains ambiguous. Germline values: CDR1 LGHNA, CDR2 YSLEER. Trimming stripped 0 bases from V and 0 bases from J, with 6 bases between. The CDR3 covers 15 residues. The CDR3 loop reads CASSQDRFSGNTIYF. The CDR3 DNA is TGCGCCAGCAGCCAAGACCGGTTCTCTGGAAACACCATATATTTT.

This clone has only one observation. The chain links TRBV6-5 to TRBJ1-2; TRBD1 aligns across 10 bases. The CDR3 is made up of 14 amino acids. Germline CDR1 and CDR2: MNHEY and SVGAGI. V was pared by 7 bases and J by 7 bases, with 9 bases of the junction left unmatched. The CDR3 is CASNIGQGVGGYTF. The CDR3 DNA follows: TGTGCCAGCAACATAGGACAGGGGGTGGGTGGCTACACCTTC.

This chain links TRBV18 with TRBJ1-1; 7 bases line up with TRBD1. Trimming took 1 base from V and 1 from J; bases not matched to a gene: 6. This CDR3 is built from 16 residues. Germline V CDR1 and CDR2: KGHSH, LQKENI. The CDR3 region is CASSPLRGNTNTEAFF. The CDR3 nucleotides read TGTGCCAGCTCACCACTCAGGGGGAACACGAACACTGAAGCTTTCTTT. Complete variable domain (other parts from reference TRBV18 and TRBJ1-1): NAGVMQNPRHLVRRRGQEARLRCSPMKGHSHVYWYRQLPEEGLKFMVYLQKENIIDESGMPKERFSAEFPKEGPSILRIQQVVRGDSAAYFCASSPLRGNTNTEAFFGQGTRLTVV.

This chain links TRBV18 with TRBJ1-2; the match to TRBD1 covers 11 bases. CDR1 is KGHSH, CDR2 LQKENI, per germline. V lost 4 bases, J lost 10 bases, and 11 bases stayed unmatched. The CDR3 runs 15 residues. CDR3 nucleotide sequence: TGTGCCAGCTCACTTCGCCGGGACAGGGGGGTAGACTACACCTTC. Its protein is CASSLRRDRGVDYTF.

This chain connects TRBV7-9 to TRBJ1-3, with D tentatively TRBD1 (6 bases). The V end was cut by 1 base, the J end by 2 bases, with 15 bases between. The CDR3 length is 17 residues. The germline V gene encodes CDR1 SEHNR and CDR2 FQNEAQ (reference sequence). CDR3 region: CASSLGGRMGAGNTIYF. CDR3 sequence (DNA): TGTGCCAGCAGCTTAGGGGGGCGCATGGGAGCTGGAAACACCATATATTTT.

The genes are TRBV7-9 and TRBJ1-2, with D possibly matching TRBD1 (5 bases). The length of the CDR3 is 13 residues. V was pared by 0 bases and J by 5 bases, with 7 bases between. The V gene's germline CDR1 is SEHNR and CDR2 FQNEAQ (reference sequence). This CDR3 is CASSLAGTYGYTF. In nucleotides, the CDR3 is TGTGCCAGCAGCTTAGCCGGGACTTATGGCTACACCTTC.

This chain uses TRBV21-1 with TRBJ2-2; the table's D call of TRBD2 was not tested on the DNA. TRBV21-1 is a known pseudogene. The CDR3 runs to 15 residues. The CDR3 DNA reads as TGTGCCAGCAGCAAAGAGGGTAGCAGCGGCGGGGAGCTGTTTTTT. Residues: CASSKEGSSGGELFF.

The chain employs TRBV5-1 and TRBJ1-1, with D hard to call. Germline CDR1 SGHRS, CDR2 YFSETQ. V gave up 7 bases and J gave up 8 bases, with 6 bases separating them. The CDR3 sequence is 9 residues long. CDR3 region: CASAAEAFF. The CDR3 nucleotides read TGCGCCAGCGCAGCGGAAGCTTTCTTT. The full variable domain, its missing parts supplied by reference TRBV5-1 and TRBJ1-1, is KAGVTQTPRYLIKTRGQQVTLSCSPISGHRSVSWYQQTPGQGLQFLFEYFSETQRNKGNFPGRFSGRQFSNSRSEMNVSTLELGDSALYLCASAAEAFFGQGTRLTVV.

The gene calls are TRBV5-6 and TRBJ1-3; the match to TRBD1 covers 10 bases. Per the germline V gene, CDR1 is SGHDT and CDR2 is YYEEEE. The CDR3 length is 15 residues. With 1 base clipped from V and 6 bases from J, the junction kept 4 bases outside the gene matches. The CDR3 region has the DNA TGTGCCAGCAGCTTGTGGGGGACAGGGGCAAACACCATATATTTT. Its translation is CASSLWGTGANTIYF.

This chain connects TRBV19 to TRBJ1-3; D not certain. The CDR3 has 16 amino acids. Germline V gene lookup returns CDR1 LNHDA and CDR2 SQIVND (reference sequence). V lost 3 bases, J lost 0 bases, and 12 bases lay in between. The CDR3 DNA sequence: TGTGCCAGTAGTATGGAAGCAGGATCCTCTGGAAACACCATATATTTT. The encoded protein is CASSMEAGSSGNTIYF.

CDR3 nucleotide sequence: TGTGCCAGCAGTTACTCTAGGGACAGGGGTGCCTACGAGCAGTACTTC. Its protein product is CASSYSRDRGAYEQYF. This chain uses TRBV6-2 or TRBV6-3 with TRBJ2-7, with TRBD1 matching over 10 bases. CDR1 and CDR2 (germline): MNHEY, SVGEGT. This CDR3 is built from 16 residues. J lost 2 bases, V lost 0 bases, and 4 bases had no gene match.

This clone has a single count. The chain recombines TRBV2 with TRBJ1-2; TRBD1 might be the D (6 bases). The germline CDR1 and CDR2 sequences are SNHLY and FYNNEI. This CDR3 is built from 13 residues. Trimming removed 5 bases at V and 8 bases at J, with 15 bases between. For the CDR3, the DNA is TGTGCCAGCAGTTATTTACAGGGACGCGGCTACACCTTC. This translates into CASSYLQGRGYTF.

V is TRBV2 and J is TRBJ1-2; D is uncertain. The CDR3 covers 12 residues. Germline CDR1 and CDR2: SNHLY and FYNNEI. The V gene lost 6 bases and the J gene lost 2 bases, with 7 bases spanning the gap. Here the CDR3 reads CASRVRNYGYTF. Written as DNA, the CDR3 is TGTGCCAGCAGGGTCAGGAACTATGGCTACACCTTC.

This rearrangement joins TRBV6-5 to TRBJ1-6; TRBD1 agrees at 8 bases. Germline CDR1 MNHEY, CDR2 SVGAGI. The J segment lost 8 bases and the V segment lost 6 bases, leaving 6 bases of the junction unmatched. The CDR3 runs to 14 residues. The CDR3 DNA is TGTGCCAGCAGGACCAGGGGGCAATATTCACCCCTCCACTTT. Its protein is CASRTRGQYSPLHF.

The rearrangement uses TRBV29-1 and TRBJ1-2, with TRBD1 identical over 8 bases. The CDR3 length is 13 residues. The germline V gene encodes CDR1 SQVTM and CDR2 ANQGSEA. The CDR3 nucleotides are TGCACGATAAGACAGGGGTCCTCGGATGGCTACACCTTC. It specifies CTIRQGSSDGYTF.

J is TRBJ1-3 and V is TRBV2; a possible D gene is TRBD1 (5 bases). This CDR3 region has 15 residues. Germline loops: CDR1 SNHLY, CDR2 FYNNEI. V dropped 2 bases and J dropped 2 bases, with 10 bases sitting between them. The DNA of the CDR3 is TGTGCCAGCAGTGAACGAGAGACAGCTGGAAACACCATATATTTT. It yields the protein CASSERETAGNTIYF.

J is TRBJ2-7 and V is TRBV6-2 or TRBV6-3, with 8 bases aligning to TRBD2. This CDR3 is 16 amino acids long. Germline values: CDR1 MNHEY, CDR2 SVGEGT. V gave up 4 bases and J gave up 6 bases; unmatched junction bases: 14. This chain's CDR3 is CASSSLRREAPGEQYF. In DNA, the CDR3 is TGTGCCAGCAGTTCCCTGAGGCGGGAGGCCCCGGGCGAGCAGTACTTC.

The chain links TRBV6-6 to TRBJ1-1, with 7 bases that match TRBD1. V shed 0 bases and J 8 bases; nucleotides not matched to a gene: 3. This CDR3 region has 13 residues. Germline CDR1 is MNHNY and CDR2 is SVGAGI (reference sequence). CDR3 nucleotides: TGTGCCAGCAGTTACTCGGGGACAGCAGAAGCTTTCTTT. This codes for CASSYSGTAEAFF.

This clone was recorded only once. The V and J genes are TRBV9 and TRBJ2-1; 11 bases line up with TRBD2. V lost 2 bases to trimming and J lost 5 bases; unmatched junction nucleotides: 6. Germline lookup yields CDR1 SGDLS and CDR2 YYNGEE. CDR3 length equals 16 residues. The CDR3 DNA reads TGTGCCAGCAGCGTCCTAGCGGGAGGTACCCACAATGAGCAGTTCTTC. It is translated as CASSVLAGGTHNEQFF.

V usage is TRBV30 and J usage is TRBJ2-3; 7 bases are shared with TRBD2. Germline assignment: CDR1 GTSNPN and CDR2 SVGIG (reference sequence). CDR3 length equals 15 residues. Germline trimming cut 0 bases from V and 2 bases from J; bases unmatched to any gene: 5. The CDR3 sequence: CAWSVRGGITDTQYF. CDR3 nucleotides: TGTGCCTGGAGTGTACGCGGGGGTATCACAGATACGCAGTATTTT.

CDR3 coding DNA: TGTGCCACCAGCACCCACAACATCGGGACAGGGATCGAGCAGTACTTC. This encodes CATSTHNIGTGIEQYF. The V gene is TRBV15, the J gene TRBJ2-7; TRBD1 matches 9 bases. Losses at the gene ends were 4 bases for V and 6 bases for J; bases not matched to a gene: 13. In germline, CDR1 is LNHNV, CDR2 YYDKDF (reference sequence). The CDR3 sequence is 16 residues long.

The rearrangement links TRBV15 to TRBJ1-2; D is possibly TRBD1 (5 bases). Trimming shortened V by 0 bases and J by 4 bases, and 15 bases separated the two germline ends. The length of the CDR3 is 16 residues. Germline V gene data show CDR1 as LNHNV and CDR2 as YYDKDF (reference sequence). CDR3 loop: CATSRDGAVSGYGYTF. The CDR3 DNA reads TGTGCCACCAGCAGAGATGGGGCCGTCTCAGGCTATGGCTACACCTTC.

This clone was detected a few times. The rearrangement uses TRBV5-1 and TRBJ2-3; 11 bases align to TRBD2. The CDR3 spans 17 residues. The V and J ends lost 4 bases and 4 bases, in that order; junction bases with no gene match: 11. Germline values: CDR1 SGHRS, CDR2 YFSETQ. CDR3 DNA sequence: TGCGCCAGCAGCGCGTATTTAGCGGGGGGGCTGTCAGATACGCAGTATTTT. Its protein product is CASSAYLAGGLSDTQYF.

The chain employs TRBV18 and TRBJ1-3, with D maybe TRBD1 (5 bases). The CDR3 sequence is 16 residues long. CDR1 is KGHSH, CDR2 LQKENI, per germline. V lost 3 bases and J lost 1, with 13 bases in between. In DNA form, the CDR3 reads TGTGCCAGCTCACCCTCTCCTTCAGGGTCTGGAAACACCATATATTTT. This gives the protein CASSPSPSGSGNTIYF.